This T cell receptor beta chain was captured in a study of Graves' ophthalmopathy and Graves' hyperthyroidism. This clonotype was found many times. Scientists amplified the TCR beta CDR3 regions from RNA transcripts. HTBI primers primed a first-round RT-PCR, and a second-round multiplex PCR followed. TCRdb re-called the multiplex PCR reads through MiXCR, storing one row per CDR3 protein. Here the sample spans a few hundred thousand distinct CDR3 sequences, 20% to 25% being singletons. Clinicians made diagnoses from clinical symptoms, serum thyroxine, TRAb, thyroid ultrasound and orbital computed tomography. The length of the CDR3 is 12 residues. V lost 6 bases, J lost 4 bases, and 3 bases stayed unmatched. CDR1 SQVTM and CDR2 ANQGSEA come from the germline V gene.

The receptor was derived from a woman aged 45-65 years with Graves' ophthalmopathy. The sequenced sample was peripheral blood. The chain couples TRBV29-1 to TRBJ2-3; 8 nucleotides align to TRBD2. The CDR3 DNA reads as TGCAGCGTAGGACTAGCCTCAGATACGCAGTATTTT. Its translation: CSVGLASDTQYF.